Listed below are T cell receptor beta chains from one sample, sequenced in a study of T cell responses to AZD1222 COVID-19 vaccine. The data were produced by immunoSEQ multiplex PCR, yet TCRdb's version contains in-frame clones alone and is incomplete. The sample has roughly 91,000 clones, nearly 90% seen once. Sequences were derived from peripheral blood, sampled on day 0 of AZD1222 vaccination. These receptors all come from an adult in good health. The CDR3 runs from the conserved cysteine through the conserved F or W. The D gene is left open where the match is weak. Clone size, where shown, is once, few, many, or a class for clones that have expanded.

D gene	clone size	V gene	J gene	CDR3 DNA	CDR3 protein
TRBD2	.	TRBV11-3	TRBJ2-1	TGTGCCAGCAGCCAAAATGCGGCGGGAGGAGGGTTCTTC	CASSQNAAGGGFF
TRBD2	.	TRBV5-4	TRBJ2-1	TGTGCCAGCAGCTACCCGGGGACTAGTTCAAATGAGCAGTTCTTC	CASSYPGTSSNEQFF
.	.	TRBV11-3	TRBJ1-1	TGTGCCAGCAGCTTAGGCAGGTCTCTGAACACTGAAGCTTTCTTT	CASSLGRSLNTEAFF
.	once	TRBV11-2	TRBJ2-3	TGTGCCAGCAGCTTAGTACCGGACCTAAGCACAGATACGCAGTATTTT	CASSLVPDLSTDTQYF
.	.	TRBV19	TRBJ2-3	TGTGCCAGTAGTATTCGGCCTAGCACAGATACGCAGTATTTT	CASSIRPSTDTQYF
.	.	TRBV15	TRBJ2-5	TGTGCCACCAGCAGAGCCCAGGGGGAGACCCAGTACTTC	CATSRAQGETQYF
.	.	TRBV3-1/TRBV3-2	TRBJ1-6	TGTGCCAGCAGCCCCGTACGGGGGAGCTCCTATAATTCACCCCTCCACTTT	CASSPVRGSSYNSPLHF
.	few	TRBV6-1	TRBJ1-5	TGTGCCAGCAGTGAATTGGGCGCAGACTATAGCAATCAGCCCCAGCATTTT	CASSELGADYSNQPQHF
.	.	TRBV27	TRBJ1-2	TGTGCCAGCAGTTTAGGTCCGGGTTCCTATGGCTACACCTTC	CASSLGPGSYGYTF
.	.	TRBV5-4	TRBJ1-2	TGTGCCAGCAGCTTGGCGGGGTTTGGGTATGGCTACACCTTC	CASSLAGFGYGYTF
TRBD1	.	TRBV12-3/TRBV12-4	TRBJ2-1	TGTGCCAGCAGTTTAGAAGGGGGCCTACCTCAGTTCTTC	CASSLEGGLPQFF
.	.	TRBV21-1	TRBJ1-5	TGTGCCAGCATCATCCGGGACAGGGATCAGCCCCAGCATTTT	CASIIRDRDQPQHF
TRBD1	once	TRBV18	TRBJ1-5	TGTGCCAGCTCACCCCTCGGGGCAGGGGGCGGACAGCCCCAGCATTTT	CASSPLGAGGGQPQHF
.	once	TRBV19	TRBJ1-1	TGTGCCAGTAGTTTAGGGGGGAACACTGAAGCTTTCTTT	CASSLGGNTEAFF
.	.	TRBV7-9	TRBJ2-7	TGTGCCAGCAGCGCATCAGTGGGGACCTACGAGCAGTACTTC	CASSASVGTYEQYF
TRBD2	.	TRBV2	TRBJ2-3	TGTGCCAGCAGTGGTGGCGGGAGGTCGGGCACAGATACGCAGTATTTT	CASSGGGRSGTDTQYF
.	.	TRBV2	TRBJ1-5	TGTGCCAGCAAGGAAGGCAATCAGCCCCAGCATTTT	CASKEGNQPQHF
.	.	TRBV4-1	TRBJ2-5	TGCGCCAGCAGCCAAGCAACGACCGGGGGGACCCAGTACTTC	CASSQATTGGTQYF
.	.	TRBV14	TRBJ2-5	TGTGCCAGCTCCCGTCGGGAGACCCAGTACTTC	CASSRRETQYF
.	.	TRBV6-6	TRBJ1-2	TGTGCCAGCAATACGGGTTACGATGGCTACACCTTC	CASNTGYDGYTF
.	.	TRBV4-2	TRBJ1-2	TGTGCCAGCAGCCAAGACATGGAGGTCTATGGCTACACCTTC	CASSQDMEVYGYTF
.	.	TRBV9	TRBJ2-5	TGTGCCAGCAGCGTAGGAACAGGCGAAGAGACCCAGTACTTC	CASSVGTGEETQYF
TRBD1	.	TRBV15	TRBJ2-1	TGTGCCACCAGCAGAGATCTAACAGGGGTTGCCGGAAATGAGCAGTTCTTC	CATSRDLTGVAGNEQFF
.	.	TRBV27	TRBJ2-1	TGTGCCAGCACCAGATACAATGAGCAGTTCTTC	CASTRYNEQFF
TRBD1	once	TRBV12-3/TRBV12-4	TRBJ1-6	TGTGCCAGCACGGACAGGGGCAATTCACCCCTCCACTTT	CASTDRGNSPLHF
TRBD2	.	TRBV30	TRBJ2-1	TGTGCCTGGAGTGTTGGGGCGGGAGGGTACAATGAGCAGTTCTTC	CAWSVGAGGYNEQFF
TRBD2	.	TRBV19	TRBJ2-1	TGTGCCAGTAAGCGTAGCGGGGGCGAGTACAATGAGCAGTTCTTC	CASKRSGGEYNEQFF
.	.	TRBV5-1	TRBJ2-2	TGTGCCAGCAGCGAGACAGGAATAACGAACACCGGGGAGCTGTTTTTT	CASSETGITNTGELFF
TRBD2	.	TRBV6-6	TRBJ2-1	TGTGCCAGCAGGGGGGTAGCGGGGGCCGCCTACAATGAGCAGTTCTTC	CASRGVAGAAYNEQFF
.	.	TRBV20-1	TRBJ2-3	TGCAGTGCTAGTGTGGAGGGGGGCGTTCGGTATCCCACAGATACGCAGTATTTT	CSASVEGGVRYPTDTQYF
TRBD2	.	TRBV9	TRBJ2-1	TGTGCCAGCAGCGTAGGTGGCGGGGGGAATCATGAGCAGTTCTTC	CASSVGGGGNHEQFF
TRBD1	.	TRBV5-8	TRBJ1-1	TGTGCCAGCAGCTTGCGGGCAGGGGGATCTGAAGCTTTCTTT	CASSLRAGGSEAFF
.	.	TRBV5-4	TRBJ2-5	TGTGCCAGCAGCTCCAGTCCCACAGGAGCACAAGAGACCCAGTACTTC	CASSSSPTGAQETQYF
.	once	TRBV5-1	TRBJ1-1	TGCGCCAGCAGCTTTGGGACGAACACTGAAGCTTTCTTT	CASSFGTNTEAFF
.	.	TRBV12-3/TRBV12-4	TRBJ2-7	TGTGCCAGCAGCGGGCGGAGGTACTACGAGCAGTACTTC	CASSGRRYYEQYF
.	.	TRBV20-1	TRBJ1-1	TGCAGTGCTGAAGATGCAGGGCGAGCTTTCTTT	CSAEDAGRAFF
.	.	TRBV7-8	TRBJ2-7	TGTGCCAGCAGCACGGTTCCACGGAGACACTACGAGCAGTACTTC	CASSTVPRRHYEQYF
.	.	TRBV4-1	TRBJ2-1	TGCGCCAGCAGCCAGGGGCCAACCTCCTACAATGAGCAGTTCTTC	CASSQGPTSYNEQFF
.	.	TRBV5-4	TRBJ2-7	TGTGCCAGCAGCTTGGCCGGGGGCGCTGCCTACGAGCAGTACTTC	CASSLAGGAAYEQYF
.	once	TRBV29-1	TRBJ1-2	TGCAGCGACTCCGGGGTGCGCGGCTACACCTTC	CSDSGVRGYTF
.	few	TRBV6-5	TRBJ1-1	TGTGCCAGCAGTTACGCCGGGAACACTGAAGCTTTCTTT	CASSYAGNTEAFF
.	.	TRBV10-3	TRBJ2-3	TGTGCCATCAGTGAGTCGGAAGATACGCAGTATTTT	CAISESEDTQYF
.	once	TRBV7-8	TRBJ1-2	TGTGCCAGCAGCTTAGGGTCAGCGTCCTATGGCTACACCTTC	CASSLGSASYGYTF
.	once	TRBV25-1	TRBJ1-1	TGTGCCAGCAGTGAAGAGGGGCCTGAAGCTTTCTTT	CASSEEGPEAFF
TRBD1	medium-sized	TRBV2	TRBJ2-7	TGTGCCAGCACTGGACAGGGGGCAACCTACGAGCAGTACTTC	CASTGQGATYEQYF
.	.	TRBV7-9	TRBJ1-2	TGTGCCAGCAGCAGCACGCCGGGGGGTAACTATGGCTACACCTTC	CASSSTPGGNYGYTF
TRBD2	.	TRBV7-9	TRBJ2-1	TGTGCCAGCAGCTTTAGCGGGAGTCTTCCTACTATAGCCAATGAGCAGTTCTTC	CASSFSGSLPTIANEQFF
.	.	TRBV5-6	TRBJ2-1	TGTGCCAGCAGCTTGGGGGGGCCCTCCTACAATGAGCAGTTCTTC	CASSLGGPSYNEQFF
TRBD2	once	TRBV5-1	TRBJ2-7	TGCGCCACCCAAAAAACTAGCGGGGACGTCGAGCAGTACTTC	CATQKTSGDVEQYF
.	.	TRBV20-1	TRBJ1-1	TGCAGTGCTAGTTCTCTCAGGGGTTTGGGGAACACTGAAGCTTTCTTT	CSASSLRGLGNTEAFF
.	.	TRBV10-3	TRBJ2-2	TGTGCCATCAGTGAGGGCAGGGGATCCGGGGAGCTGTTTTTT	CAISEGRGSGELFF
TRBD2	.	TRBV4-3	TRBJ2-1	TGCGCCAGCAGCCAAGATAGCGGGGGGGCCGGGGTCTATGAGCAGTTCTTC	CASSQDSGGAGVYEQFF
.	.	TRBV19	TRBJ1-1	TGTGCCAGCTCCGGGGGGGCGTTTTGGATGAACACTGAAGCTTTCTTT	CASSGGAFWMNTEAFF
TRBD2	.	TRBV5-4	TRBJ2-2	TGTGCCAGCAGCCCGCCTACTAGCGGGGCAAACACCGGGGAGCTGTTTTTT	CASSPPTSGANTGELFF
TRBD2	.	TRBV7-2	TRBJ2-7	TGTGCCAGCAGCTTAACCGGGGGGGCGGGCGAGCAGTACTTC	CASSLTGGAGEQYF
.	.	TRBV7-3	TRBJ1-6	TGTGCCAGCAGCTTAGGGCTGACCGCTTCACCCCTCCACTTT	CASSLGLTASPLHF
TRBD1	.	TRBV6-1	TRBJ1-4	TGTGCCAGCAGTGACCCGGGACAGGGAACCGATGAAAAACTGTTTTTT	CASSDPGQGTDEKLFF
TRBD1	.	TRBV11-3	TRBJ1-1	TGTGCCAGCAGCTCCGGACAGGTTGAAGCTTTCTTT	CASSSGQVEAFF
TRBD1	.	TRBV7-2	TRBJ1-1	TGTGCCAGCAGCTTACAGGGGGTGGGAACTGAAGCTTTCTTT	CASSLQGVGTEAFF
.	.	TRBV7-2	TRBJ1-2	TGTGCCAGCAGCACGACGGCCATGAGGGGCTACACCTTC	CASSTTAMRGYTF